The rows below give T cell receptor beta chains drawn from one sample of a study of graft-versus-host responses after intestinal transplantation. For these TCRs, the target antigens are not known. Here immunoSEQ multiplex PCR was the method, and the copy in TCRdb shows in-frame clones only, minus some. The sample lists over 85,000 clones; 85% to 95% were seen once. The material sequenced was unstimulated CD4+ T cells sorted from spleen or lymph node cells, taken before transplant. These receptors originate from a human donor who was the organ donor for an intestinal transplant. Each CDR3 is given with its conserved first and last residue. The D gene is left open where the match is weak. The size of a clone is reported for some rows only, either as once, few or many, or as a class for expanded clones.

TGTGCCAGCAGCCCCCGCCCAGATACGCAGTATTTT,CASSPRPDTQYF,few,TRBV7-9,-,TRBJ2-3
TGTGCCAGCAGCCCCACGGGGGACATATACTCTGGAAACACCATATATTTT,CASSPTGDIYSGNTIYF,-,TRBV5-4,-,TRBJ1-3
TGTGCCAGCAGCTTGGATGTGACAGGGGGCGATATCCTGACTTTC,CASSLDVTGGDILTF,-,TRBV5-6,TRBD1,TRBJ2-6
TGCAGCGTGGACCTGGGGACAAAGGCTTACGAGCAGTACTTC,CSVDLGTKAYEQYF,-,TRBV29-1,-,TRBJ2-7
TGTGCCAGCTCAACTAGACTAGCGGGGGCCACTCCCGGGGAGCTGTTTTTT,CASSTRLAGATPGELFF,-,TRBV18,TRBD2,TRBJ2-2
TGCGCCAGCAGCCAAGCTCAGGGAGGGGGCCTCTGGGACTATGGCTACACCTTC,CASSQAQGGGLWDYGYTF,-,TRBV4-3,TRBD1,TRBJ1-2
TGTGCCAGCAGCTCGACAGGGAAGTTCACAGATACGCAGTATTTT,CASSSTGKFTDTQYF,once,TRBV7-3,TRBD1,TRBJ2-3
TGTGCCAGCAGTTACTCGACAGGAAATTCACCCCTCCACTTT,CASSYSTGNSPLHF,-,TRBV6-6,-,TRBJ1-6
TGTGCCAGCCTGCGGGGTCGAGCGGGGGTCGACAGATACTACAATGAGCAGTTCTTC,CASLRGRAGVDRYYNEQFF,-,TRBV21-1,-,TRBJ2-1
TGTGCCAGCAGCTTTAGCGGGGGGGCATCCGATACGCAGTATTTT,CASSFSGGASDTQYF,-,TRBV7-2,TRBD2,TRBJ2-3
TGCGCCAGCAGACGAGGGGCTACTAGCACAGATACGCAGTATTTT,CASRRGATSTDTQYF,-,TRBV5-1,-,TRBJ2-3
TGCGCCAGCAGCACAACGCGGGGGCGAAGCACAGATACGCAGTATTTT,CASSTTRGRSTDTQYF,-,TRBV5-1,-,TRBJ2-3